The 6 T cell receptor beta chains listed next were all sequenced from one sample in a study of T-cell memory formation after mild COVID-19. TCRdb processed the 5' RACE reads anew with MiXCR; each CDR3 protein has one entry. The sample contains about 270,000 distinct CDR3 sequences, over 15% of which appear only once. Sequencing was done on a sample of PBMCs or a T cell subset sorted from them (not recorded which). Receptors originate from a man in his late teens or twenties who had mild COVID-19 (a few samples of this study predate the infection). Cell type and time point are not known.

This clonotype was seen only a few times. The chain uses TRBV7-2 and TRBJ2-3, with D unclear. Germline CDR1 and CDR2: SGHTA and FQGNSA. This CDR3 spans 13 amino acids. V was cut by 7 bases and J by 3 bases, with 11 bases left in between. The CDR3 loop reads CASTNPSTDTQYF. The DNA of the CDR3 is TGTGCCAGCACCAACCCCTCAACAGATACGCAGTATTTT. Looking up the rest from reference TRBV7-2 and TRBJ2-3 gives the full variable domain: GAGVSQSPSNKVTEKGKDVELRCDPISGHTALYWYRQSLGQGLEFLIYFQGNSAPDKSGLPSDRFSAERTGGSVSTLTIQRTQQEDSAVYLCASTNPSTDTQYFGPGTRLTVL.

CDR3 sequence: CASSLVLRGGGDTQYF. In DNA, the CDR3 is TGTGCCAGCAGCCTAGTCCTGCGGGGGGGAGGGGATACGCAGTATTTT. The chain has TRBV7-2 and TRBJ2-3; 9 positions match TRBD2. With 5 bases clipped from V and 6 bases from J, the junction kept 12 bases outside the gene matches. CDR3 length: 16 residues. Per the germline V gene, CDR1 is SGHTA and CDR2 is FQGNSA. Filled out from reference TRBV7-2 and TRBJ2-3, the complete variable domain reads GAGVSQSPSNKVTEKGKDVELRCDPISGHTALYWYRQSLGQGLEFLIYFQGNSAPDKSGLPSDRFSAERTGGSVSTLTIQRTQQEDSAVYLCASSLVLRGGGDTQYFGPGTRLTVL.

This chain connects TRBV6-1 to TRBJ2-4; D remains ambiguous. The germline V and J ends were trimmed by 3 bases and 10 bases, with 4 bases remaining between them. The CDR3 extends over 10 amino acids. Germline V lookup: CDR1 MNHNS, CDR2 SASEGT. The CDR3 region is CASSDVIQYF. The CDR3 region has the DNA TGTGCCAGCAGTGACGTAATTCAGTACTTC.

This clonotype was picked up a small number of times. V gene TRBV12-3 or TRBV12-4 combines with J gene TRBJ2-5; maybe TRBD2 (6 bases). With 5 bases removed from V and 11 bases from J, the gap between germline ends came to 15 bases. The CDR3 totals 12 residues. The CDR3 DNA follows: TGTGCCAGCAGTCTGGCGGGGCGGTGGCAGTACTTC. It is translated as CASSLAGRWQYF.

Remarks on this clonotype: Since a much larger clone is just one base distant, this may be a read error. V usage is TRBV12-3 or TRBV12-4 and J usage is TRBJ1-6; no clear D. Trimming left V 6 bases short and J 2 bases short, with 2 bases between. The CDR3 sequence is 12 residues long. CDR3 region: CASSTYNSPLHF. The CDR3 DNA reads as TGTGCCAGCAGCACCTATAATTCACCCCTCCACTTT.

This clonotype was picked up a small number of times. V and J are TRBV11-2 and TRBJ2-5, with D unresolved. This CDR3 has 13 amino acids. V was trimmed by 3 bases and J by 5 bases, leaving 10 bases between them. Per the germline V gene, CDR1 is SGHAT and CDR2 is FQNNGV. CDR3 sequence: CASSFSVYETQYF. In DNA form, the CDR3 reads TGTGCCAGCAGCTTTTCGGTGTACGAGACCCAGTACTTC.